This TCR beta chain originates from a study of blood T cell repertoires in COVID-19. Study in general: From the United States, Italy and Spain came samples of acute and convalescent COVID-19. Sample material is recorded as cDNA or gDNA derived from T cells, B-cell-depleted T cells, or PBMCs.

V was shortened by 2 bases and J by 8 bases, with 18 bases between the two germline ends. Germline CDR1 is KGHSH and CDR2 is LQKENI. The CDR3 totals 15 residues. Original methodology: Quantification of nucleated cells was approximated via reference gene primer amplification. Sequenced by immunoSEQ multiplex PCR; TCRdb stores in-frame clones only, minus some. That table supplies the V and J calls and clone size; D and trimming were determined from the DNA. The sample has approximately 80,000 clones; 85% are singletons. In regard to this clone: This same CDR3 is encoded by further DNA sequences in the sample.

This chain joins TRBV18 and TRBJ1-1; no clear D gene. This sequence originates from a man aged 50 to 59 with COVID-19, enrolled during active disease. Sequencing used peripheral blood. The DNA of the CDR3 is TGTGCCAGCTCACCAGTGGAGGTGGGGTTGATGGAAGCTTTCTTT. Its translation: CASSPVEVGLMEAFF.